Shown below are 21 T cell receptor beta chains from a single sample sequenced in a study of T cell repertoires in cytomegalovirus infection. TCRdb processed the reads anew with MiXCR; each CDR3 protein has one entry. The repertoire has about 310,000 distinct CDR3 sequences, 25% of them found once; the top ten carry 10% to 15%. Antigen specificity for these receptors is unknown. Here the sequenced sample was cultured PBMCs, taken from culture after CMV antigen stimulation. These TCRs come from a human donor in good health (CMV status not recorded). Some clones in this sample may be carry-over from other donors' samples.

Ten or more counts support this clonotype. The CDR3 loop reads CASSLAGQLFF. CDR3 bases: TGTGCCAGCAGCTTAGCGGGACAACTGTTTTTT. V is TRBV7-9 and J is TRBJ1-4; D may be TRBD1 (5 bases). Germline V CDR1 and CDR2: SEHNR, FQNEAQ (reference sequence). The CDR3 loop spans 11 amino acids. V lost 0 bases and J 12 bases, leaving 5 bases between the germline ends.

The gene calls are TRBV12-3 or TRBV12-4 and TRBJ2-3; D possibly corresponds to TRBD1 (5 bases). The CDR3 extends over 15 amino acids. V dropped 7 bases and J dropped 2 bases, with 16 bases sitting between them. The CDR3 sequence is CASTLGGAVTDTQYF. Here the CDR3 DNA reads TGTGCCAGCACCCTAGGTGGGGCGGTCACAGATACGCAGTATTTT.

This chain joins TRBV7-2 and TRBJ1-6; D is undetermined. Germline V gene data show CDR1 as SGHTA and CDR2 as FQGNSA. The V end lost 10 bases, the J end lost 5 bases, and 12 bases lay between the germline ends. CDR3 length: 13 amino acids. For the CDR3, the DNA is TGTGCCACCGGAAGGTTACATAATTCACCCCTCCACTTT. Residues: CATGRLHNSPLHF.

This clonotype was counted between two and nine times. The chain links TRBV7-2 to TRBJ1-1; 8 bases are shared with TRBD1. V was pared by 5 bases and J by 2 bases, with 7 bases of the junction left unmatched. The germline V gene encodes CDR1 SGHTA and CDR2 FQGNSA. CDR3 length: 15 amino acids. CDR3 coding DNA: TGTGCCAGCAGCCGAGGACAGGGCCTAAACACTGAAGCTTTCTTT. It specifies CASSRGQGLNTEAFF.

This clonotype has ten or more counts. The rearrangement links TRBV11-3 to TRBJ1-1; tentatively, D is TRBD1 (5 bases). This CDR3 is built from 16 residues. The germline V and J ends were trimmed by 0 bases and 2 bases, with 13 bases remaining between them. Germline CDR1 and CDR2: SGHNT and YENEEA. The CDR3 DNA sequence: TGTGCCAGCAGCTTAGATCATGGGGGAATAAACACTGAAGCTTTCTTT. It is translated as CASSLDHGGINTEAFF. The full variable domain, its missing parts supplied by reference TRBV11-3 and TRBJ1-1, is EAGVVQSPRYKIIEKKQPVAFWCNPISGHNTLYWYLQNLGQGPELLIRYENEEAVDDSQLPKDRFSAERLKGVDSTLKIQPAELGDSAVYLCASSLDHGGINTEAFFGQGTRLTVV.

This clonotype was detected only a few times. This chain links TRBV4-1 with TRBJ2-1, with D unresolved. The V gene's germline CDR1 is MGHRA and CDR2 YSYEKL. The CDR3 is 15 residues long. V shed 1 base and J shed 5 bases, with 12 bases lying between them. This CDR3 reads CASSQGWSGNNEQFF. The CDR3 nucleotides read TGCGCCAGCAGCCAAGGGTGGTCGGGTAACAATGAGCAGTTCTTC.

In its sample, this clonotype was seen a few times. The chain links TRBV4-1 to TRBJ2-6; D possibly matches TRBD1 or TRBD2 (5 bases each). V shed 5 bases and J shed 0 bases, with 14 bases lying between them. Germline V gives CDR1 MGHRA, CDR2 YSYEKL. The CDR3 runs to 17 residues. CDR3 amino acids: CASSYTGRFSGANVLTF. The CDR3, as DNA: TGCGCCAGCAGCTACACGGGACGCTTCTCTGGGGCCAACGTCCTGACTTTC.

This clonotype was seen a few times. This sequence joins TRBV10-3 and TRBJ1-1; perhaps TRBD1 as D (5 bases). Trimming took 11 bases from V and 4 from J, leaving 17 bases between them. From germline, CDR1 is ENHRY and CDR2 SYGVKD. The length of the CDR3 is 13 residues. Written as DNA, the CDR3 is TGTGCCTCCGGCGAGGGGATTGGCACTGAAGCTTTCTTT. Protein: CASGEGIGTEAFF.

This clonotype was recorded many times. This rearrangement joins TRBV7-3 to TRBJ2-5; a possible D gene is TRBD2 (5 bases). V lost 2 bases and J lost 3, with 13 bases in between. CDR3 size: 15 residues. Germline CDR1 and CDR2: SGHTA and FQGTGA. CDR3: CASSLGADLKETQYF. The CDR3 DNA is TGTGCCAGCAGCTTAGGCGCGGACTTGAAAGAGACCCAGTACTTC.

The chain employs TRBV4-3 and TRBJ1-2; no clear D gene. CDR1 is LGHNA, CDR2 YSLEER, per germline. This CDR3 is 13 amino acids long. V shed 0 bases and J shed 8 bases, with 10 bases lying between them. CDR3 DNA: TGCGCCAGCAGCCAAGAAGGGAGAAGAGGCTACACCTTC. Translated: CASSQEGRRGYTF.

The CDR3 nucleotides are TGTGCCAGTAGTATAGGTAGGGGGAACCAAGAGACCCAGTACTTC. Protein: CASSIGRGNQETQYF. The chain employs TRBV19 and TRBJ2-5; D is perhaps TRBD1 (6 bases). CDR1 and CDR2 (germline): LNHDA, SQIVND (reference sequence). The CDR3 is made up of 15 amino acids. V lost 1 base, J lost 0 bases, and 9 bases lay in between.

This clonotype was recorded a few times. The chain carries TRBV27 and TRBJ2-7; D may be TRBD1 (6 bases). V was shortened by 2 bases and J by 7 bases, with 18 bases between the two germline ends. The CDR3 runs 15 residues. CDR1 is MNHEY, CDR2 SMNVEV, per germline (reference sequence). The DNA of the CDR3 is TGTGCCAGCAGTTTACGAGGGGGAGTTGGTCGGGAGCAGTACTTC. Translated: CASSLRGGVGREQYF.

In this sample, this clonotype turned up many times. The V gene is TRBV7-8, the J gene TRBJ2-7, with D perhaps given as TRBD1 or TRBD2 (5 bases each). In germline, CDR1 is SGHVS, CDR2 FQNEAQ. The V end was cut by 4 bases, the J end by 2 bases, with 15 bases between. This CDR3 comprises 15 residues. CDR3 region: CASSYREGNPYEQYF. DNA for the CDR3: TGTGCCAGCAGCTACCGAGAGGGGAATCCCTACGAGCAGTACTTC.

The chain uses TRBV29-1 and TRBJ2-3; TRBD2 agrees at 9 bases. The germline CDR1 and CDR2 sequences are SQVTM and ANQGSEA. J gave up 0 bases and V 2 bases, and 6 bases lay outside the gene matches. The CDR3 consists of 16 residues. The CDR3 protein is CSVELLAGTSTDTQYF. CDR3 sequence (DNA): TGCAGCGTTGAACTGCTAGCGGGAACTAGCACAGATACGCAGTATTTT.

As for this clonotype: This may arise from a read error, as a much more abundant clone is one base away. The chain employs TRBV6-5 and TRBJ2-5; D uncertain. Germline CDR1 MNHEY, CDR2 SVGAGI. This CDR3 has 12 amino acids. V was shortened by 5 bases and J by 8 bases, with 12 bases between the two germline ends. This CDR3 is CASSKGRDTQYF. The CDR3 coding sequence is TGTGCCAGCAGTAAAGGACGAGATACCCAGTACTTC.

The CDR3 region has the DNA TGTGCCAGCAGCTTGGTTGTGACTAGCACAGATACGCAGTATTTT. As protein: CASSLVVTSTDTQYF. The chain combines TRBV7-2 with TRBJ2-3; D gene uncertain. Trimming took off 3 bases at V and 0 bases at J, with 10 bases between the two ends. Germline loops: CDR1 SGHTA, CDR2 FQGNSA. CDR3 length: 15 residues.

The chain combines TRBV27 with TRBJ2-7, with a tentative D call TRBD1 (6 bases). Germline V lookup: CDR1 MNHEY, CDR2 SMNVEV (reference sequence). The CDR3 length is 14 residues. V was clipped by 5 bases and J by 5 bases, with 16 bases between them. The CDR3 spells CASSTQGKRDEQYF. The CDR3 DNA reads TGTGCCAGCAGTACCCAGGGGAAGAGGGACGAGCAGTACTTC.

The V call is TRBV7-8, the J call TRBJ1-1, with a possible D match to TRBD1 (6 bases). The CDR3 sequence is 15 residues long. V lost 0 bases to trimming and J lost 4 bases, with 12 bases between them. CDR1 and CDR2 from the germline V gene are SGHVS and FQNEAQ. The CDR3 reads CASSLARGGVTEAFF. As DNA, the CDR3 is TGTGCCAGCAGCTTAGCTCGGGGGGGCGTCACTGAAGCTTTCTTT.

V usage is TRBV4-1 and J usage is TRBJ2-5; either TRBD1 or TRBD2 may fit D (6 bases each). CDR3 length: 15 residues. V lost 1 base and J 4 bases, leaving 13 bases between the germline ends. Germline V gives CDR1 MGHRA, CDR2 YSYEKL. CDR3 bases: TGCGCCAGCAGCCAAGTTGTCGGGGGCCCAGAGACCCAGTACTTC. This encodes CASSQVVGGPETQYF.

This clonotype was found many times. The rearrangement joins TRBV7-6 to TRBJ2-7; 10 positions match TRBD2. V trimming: 1 base; J trimming: 6 bases; junction bases outside the gene matches: 6. CDR1 is SGHVS and CDR2 is FNYEAQ in the germline V gene. The CDR3 spans 15 residues. The CDR3 sequence: CASSLDLAGVSEQYF. For the CDR3, the DNA is TGTGCCAGCAGCTTAGATCTAGCGGGAGTCTCCGAGCAGTACTTC.

In DNA form, the CDR3 reads TGCAGTGCTAGAGGGGACAGGGGGCAATTAGGCAATCAGCCCCAGCATTTT. This gives the protein CSARGDRGQLGNQPQHF. The rearrangement joins TRBV20-1 to TRBJ1-5, with 12 bases identical to TRBD1. The CDR3 has 17 amino acids. Germline V gene data show CDR1 as DFQATT and CDR2 as SNEGSKA (reference sequence). J was trimmed by 2 bases and V by 1 base; bases with no gene match: 6.